This T cell receptor beta chain was sequenced for a study of cytomegalovirus exposure and HLA in healthy donors. Whole-study findings and limits: 16,951 TCR beta sequences were associated with HLA alleles at 0.05 false discovery rate in a later analysis. Reported findings show TCR beta sequences accurately forecast HLA-A and HLA-B alleles in most subjects. One variant, a missense change in DCLRE1C, was linked in a later analysis to TCR beta V- and J-gene trimming. What a later analysis reportedly showed was that an Asian-associated ancestry cluster had fewer N-insertions than the approximately 720-donor mean.

The J segment lost 2 bases and the V segment lost 5 bases, leaving 4 bases of the junction unmatched. Germline-derived CDR1 and CDR2 are LGHNA and YNFKEQ. This CDR3 contains 15 residues. Comment on this clone: Its antigen is not known.

The primer mix had 60 Vbeta and 13 Jbeta primers. Data came from immunoSEQ multiplex PCR; TCRdb stores just in-frame clones and leaves some out. Here the sample spans about 97,000 clones, roughly two thirds being singletons. The sequenced material came from PBMCs. V and J are TRBV4-2 and TRBJ1-5; 9 bases fit TRBD1. This TCR was recovered from a man in his forties in good health and CMV-seronegative. The CDR3, as DNA: TGTGCCAGCAGCGGCAGGGACAGGGGCAATCAGCCCCAGCATTTT. The encoded protein is CASSGRDRGNQPQHF.